The 31 T cell receptor beta chains reported below all come from one sample, sequenced in a study of CXCR3-negative and CXCR3-positive naive CD8 T cells. Libraries were UMI-labeled 5' RACE TRB cDNA. TCRdb re-called the 5' RACE reads and catalogs CDR3 proteins one per entry, DNA excluded. The listing contains roughly 100,000 distinct CDR3 sequences. Sequencing used naive CXCR3- CD8+ T cells from blood. Stated subset: CD45RO-CCR7+CD27+CD95- naive CD8+ T cells lacking CXCR3 (TNR3-). The source is a human donor in good health. Some clones in this sample may be carry-over from other donors' samples.

The V gene is TRBV11-2, the J gene TRBJ2-7; TCRdb proposes TRBD2, but this gene call is untestable without DNA. The CDR3 has 18 amino acids. Germline V gives CDR1 SGHAT, CDR2 FQNNGV. CDR3 loop: CASSFLVWGTSGSYEQYF.

The chain couples TRBV28 to TRBJ2-7; TCRdb reports TRBD2, a call that lacks DNA to check it against. Germline loops: CDR1 MDHEN, CDR2 SYDVKM. CDR3 length: 13 residues. The CDR3 loop is CASSLLADYEQYF.

The chain uses TRBV3-1 and TRBJ2-1. Germline CDR1 LGHDT, CDR2 YNNKEL (reference sequence). This CDR3 has 15 amino acids. The CDR3 loop reads CASSQAPFPDNEQFF.

The chain recombines TRBV6-5 with TRBJ2-3. This CDR3 contains 13 residues. Germline values: CDR1 MNHEY, CDR2 SVGAGI. The CDR3 here is CASRTLSTDTQYF.

The chain couples TRBV15 to TRBJ1-5; TCRdb's D call of TRBD1 is untestable without DNA. CDR3 length: 14 residues. CDR1 and CDR2 (germline): LNHNV, YYDKDF (reference sequence). Here the CDR3 reads CATRETGINQPQHF.

The CDR3 reads CASSFPNAGTGFYEQYF. J is TRBJ2-7 and V is TRBV28; absent DNA, TCRdb's TRBD1 call cannot be checked. The CDR3 runs to 17 residues. The germline V gene has CDR1 MDHEN and CDR2 SYDVKM. The full variable domain, completed using reference TRBV28 and TRBJ2-7, is DVKVTQSSRYLVKRTGEKVFLECVQDMDHENMFWYRQDPGLGLRLIYFSYDVKMKEKGDIPEGYSVSREKKERFSLILESASTNQTSMYLCASSFPNAGTGFYEQYFGPGTRLTVT.

The chain links TRBV6-4 to TRBJ2-1; absent DNA, TCRdb's TRBD2 call cannot be checked. CDR1 MRHNA and CDR2 SNTAGT come from the germline V gene. This CDR3 is 15 amino acids long. Here the CDR3 reads CASSDSGGAYNEQFF.

The V and J genes are TRBV28 and TRBJ2-5. Germline V CDR1 and CDR2: MDHEN, SYDVKM. The CDR3 has 14 amino acids. The CDR3 spells CASSTRHFQETQYF.

This rearrangement joins TRBV28 to TRBJ2-1. The V gene's germline CDR1 is MDHEN and CDR2 SYDVKM. There are 14 residues in the CDR3. The chain's CDR3 is CASSFGYSYNEQFF.

The chain carries TRBV4-3 and TRBJ1-1; as DNA is missing, the TRBD1 call by TCRdb cannot be tested. Germline assignment: CDR1 LGHNA and CDR2 YSLEER. The CDR3 runs 14 residues. CDR3: CASSQTQGAVEAFF.

The chain recombines TRBV6-5 with TRBJ2-1; TCRdb selects TRBD1, and the lack of DNA leaves this call unchecked. The CDR3 sequence is 14 residues long. Germline V gene sequence: CDR1 MNHEY, CDR2 SVGAGI. The CDR3 sequence is CAAGTESSYNEQFF.

V usage is TRBV5-1 and J usage is TRBJ2-1; TCRdb's D call of TRBD1 is untestable without DNA. The CDR3 runs to 16 residues. Germline CDR1 is SGHRS and CDR2 is YFSETQ. CDR3 region: CASSLTGGEAYNEQFF. Filled out from reference TRBV5-1 and TRBJ2-1, the complete variable domain reads KAGVTQTPRYLIKTRGQQVTLSCSPISGHRSVSWYQQTPGQGLQFLFEYFSETQRNKGNFPGRFSGRQFSNSRSEMNVSTLELGDSALYLCASSLTGGEAYNEQFFGPGTRLTVL.

The rearrangement joins TRBV6-5 to TRBJ1-1. This CDR3 region has 14 residues. Looked up from germline, CDR1 is MNHEY and CDR2 is SVGAGI. The CDR3 loop is CASSIDILNTEAFF.

The chain has TRBV12-3 or TRBV12-4 and TRBJ2-7. This CDR3 has 12 residues. This CDR3 reads CASSLYSHEQYF.

This sequence joins TRBV7-3 and TRBJ2-7; TCRdb returns TRBD2, unconfirmable since there is no DNA. The germline gives CDR1 SGHTA, CDR2 FQGTGA. The CDR3 contains 16 residues. CDR3 residues: CASSLRGGLAGVEQYF.

J is TRBJ2-4 and V is TRBV3-2; TCRdb indicates TRBD1, and absent DNA this call remains unverified. TRBV3-2 is listed as a pseudogene. The length of the CDR3 is 17 residues. The CDR3 sequence: CASSHPRDPTPGNIQYF.

The V call is TRBV20-1, the J call TRBJ2-1. Germline CDR1 is DFQATT and CDR2 is SNEGSKA (reference sequence). CDR3 length: 14 residues. CDR3 in amino acids: CSARETSSYNEQFF.

The J gene is TRBJ2-3, the V gene TRBV30. Germline V gene lookup returns CDR1 GTSNPN and CDR2 SVGIG (reference sequence). The CDR3 length is 13 residues. This chain's CDR3 is CPWSVVLTDTQYF.

The chain joins TRBV6-5 to TRBJ2-7; the D call from TCRdb, TRBD2, cannot be confirmed without DNA. CDR1 and CDR2 (germline): MNHEY, SVGAGI. This CDR3 region has 13 residues. The CDR3 loop reads CASSFGPSYEQYF.

The V gene is TRBV25-1, the J gene TRBJ2-7; absent DNA, TCRdb's TRBD1 call cannot be checked. Germline loops: CDR1 MGHDK, CDR2 SYGVNS. The CDR3 loop spans 13 amino acids. The CDR3: CASSAPGTYEQYF.

This chain joins TRBV7-3 and TRBJ2-1. This CDR3 contains 14 residues. Germline V gives CDR1 SGHTA, CDR2 FQGTGA. This CDR3 reads CASSLDGSYNEQFF. The full variable domain, completed using reference TRBV7-3 and TRBJ2-1, is GAGVSQTPSNKVTEKGKYVELRCDPISGHTALYWYRQSLGQGPEFLIYFQGTGAADDSGLPNDRFFAVRPEGSVSTLKIQRTERGDSAVYLCASSLDGSYNEQFFGPGTRLTVL.

V is TRBV25-1 and J is TRBJ1-2; the D call of TRBD1 rests on TCRdb alone, since no DNA is present to check it. The germline gives CDR1 MGHDK, CDR2 SYGVNS. This CDR3 region has 14 residues. The CDR3: CASSAPGTPYGYTF.

The chain couples TRBV29-1 to TRBJ1-2; TCRdb's D call, TRBD1, is unchecked because there is no DNA. This CDR3 contains 16 residues. Germline CDR1 is SQVTM and CDR2 is ANQGSEA. The CDR3 loop reads CSVEDQATGGGFGYTF.

The chain is built from TRBV30 and TRBJ1-1; TCRdb names TRBD1, which stays unverified in the absence of DNA. Per the germline V gene, CDR1 is GTSNPN and CDR2 is SVGIG (reference sequence). This CDR3 is built from 13 residues. CDR3 loop: CAWSVSGATEAFF.

The rearrangement joins TRBV28 to TRBJ1-3. Germline loops: CDR1 MDHEN, CDR2 SYDVKM. The CDR3 is 16 residues long. CDR3 sequence: CASSFLTLSSGNTIYF.

This rearrangement joins TRBV7-2 to TRBJ2-2; there is no DNA to check the TCRdb D call of TRBD2. CDR1 is SGHTA, CDR2 FQGNSA, per germline. The CDR3 length is 15 residues. CDR3 in amino acids: CASSLVSGSTGELFF.

The chain couples TRBV5-5 to TRBJ2-5; without DNA, the TCRdb call of TRBD2 cannot be checked. There are 16 residues in the CDR3. Germline V gene lookup returns CDR1 SGHKS and CDR2 YYEKEE (reference sequence). This chain's CDR3 is CASSLALAAFGETQYF.

The rearrangement links TRBV4-2 to TRBJ2-6. This CDR3 contains 16 residues. Germline loops: CDR1 LGHNA, CDR2 YNFKEQ. CDR3 loop: CASSQDDSSGANVLTF.

The rearrangement joins TRBV7-6 to TRBJ2-7; as DNA is missing, the TRBD2 call by TCRdb cannot be tested. Germline loops: CDR1 SGHVS, CDR2 FNYEAQ. The CDR3 sequence is 13 residues long. CDR3 loop: CASSGPLSYEQYF.

The V gene is TRBV10-2, the J gene TRBJ2-3; TCRdb picks TRBD1, but there is no DNA to check that call. This CDR3 comprises 14 residues. CDR1 is WSHSY and CDR2 is SAAADI in the germline V gene. The CDR3 here is CASSVAGVSDTQYF.

The chain has TRBV5-1 and TRBJ1-2; TCRdb picks TRBD1, but there is no DNA to check that call. The V gene's germline CDR1 is SGHRS and CDR2 YFSETQ. This CDR3 is built from 15 residues. Here the CDR3 reads CASSLASPGFYGYTF.